This T cell receptor (beta chain) was sequenced in a study of CD8 T cells in ankylosing spondylitis. Study conclusions and caveats: Clones linked to the disease showed a CD8+ phenotype. They occurred at relatively low frequencies in peripheral blood. Matched ankylosing spondylitis synovial fluid reportedly contained a significantly enriched population of disease-linked clones. A TCR beta motif of 8 or 9 highly homologous variants appeared characteristic of ankylosing spondylitis blood.

A word on this clonotype: As yet, its antigen is unknown.

Trimming stripped 7 bases from V and 5 bases from J, with 18 bases between. There are 14 residues in the CDR3. The V gene's germline CDR1 is MNHEY and CDR2 SMNVEV (reference sequence). A quantitative 5'-RACE method, one with molecular barcodes, was used to make TCR beta libraries. From the 5' RACE reads, TCRdb called clonotypes with MiXCR, one entry per CDR3 protein. The data contain about 340,000 distinct CDR3 sequences, roughly 20% of them seen just once; the ten biggest clones take up over 10%. The receptor was isolated from a male donor with ankylosing spondylitis or in good health (not recorded which). The sequenced sample consisted of blood, either unsorted or a sorted T cell fraction (not recorded which). The chain uses TRBV27 and TRBJ2-7, with a tentative D call TRBD1 (6 bases). This CDR3 is CASTSIDRPHEQYF. CDR3 bases: TGTGCCAGCACCTCAATCGACAGGCCCCACGAGCAGTACTTC.